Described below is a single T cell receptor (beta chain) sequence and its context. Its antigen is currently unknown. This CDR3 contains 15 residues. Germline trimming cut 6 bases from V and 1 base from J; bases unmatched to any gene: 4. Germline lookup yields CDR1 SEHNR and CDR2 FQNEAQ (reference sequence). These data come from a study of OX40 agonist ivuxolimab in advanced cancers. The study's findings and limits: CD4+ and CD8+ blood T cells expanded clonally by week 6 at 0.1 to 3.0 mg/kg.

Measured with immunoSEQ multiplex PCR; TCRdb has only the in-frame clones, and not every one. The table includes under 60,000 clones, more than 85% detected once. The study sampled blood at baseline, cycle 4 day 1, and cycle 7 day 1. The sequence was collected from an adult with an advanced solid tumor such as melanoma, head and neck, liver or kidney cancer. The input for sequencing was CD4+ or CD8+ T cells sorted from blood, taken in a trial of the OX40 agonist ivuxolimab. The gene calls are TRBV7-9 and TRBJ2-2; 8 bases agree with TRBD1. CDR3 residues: CASRSGTGNTGELFF. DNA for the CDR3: TGTGCCAGCAGGTCCGGGACAGGGAACACCGGGGAGCTGTTTTTT.